Below are 10 T cell receptor beta chains sequenced from a single sample in a study of T cell responses to AZD1222 COVID-19 vaccine. Sequencing was performed with immunoSEQ multiplex PCR; in TCRdb, only in-frame clones are kept and a portion is missing. The table includes 100,000 to 150,000 clones, roughly 87% detected once. The material sequenced was peripheral blood, taken on day 0 of MenACWY control vaccination. The receptor source for this set is an adult in good health.

The rearrangement links TRBV29-1 to TRBJ2-7; D is unclear. Germline V gene lookup returns CDR1 SQVTM and CDR2 ANQGSEA. V gave up 1 base and J gave up 0 bases, with 7 bases separating them. This CDR3 has 13 amino acids. CDR3 residues: CSVEGPDSYEQYF. CDR3 DNA sequence: TGCAGCGTTGAAGGGCCGGACTCCTACGAGCAGTACTTC.

The J gene is TRBJ1-6, the V gene TRBV4-3; 7 bases align to TRBD1. The germline gives CDR1 LGHNA, CDR2 YSLEER. Trimming cost V 3 bases and J 9 bases; bases outside gene matches: 8. The CDR3 is 15 residues long. This CDR3 is CASSQKQGSCSPLHF. CDR3 nucleotide sequence: TGCGCCAGCAGCCAGAAACAGGGGTCTTGTTCACCCCTCCACTTT.

This chain joins TRBV28 and TRBJ1-1; unclear D gene. CDR1 and CDR2 from the germline V gene are MDHEN and SYDVKM. The CDR3 is made up of 15 amino acids. Deletions cut 5 bases from V and 0 bases from J, with 13 bases between. CDR3 sequence (DNA): TGTGCCAGCAGTCGGGAGGAAAACATGAACACTGAAGCTTTCTTT. This codes for CASSREENMNTEAFF.

V is TRBV18 and J is TRBJ1-1; TRBD1 agrees at 9 bases. CDR1 KGHSH and CDR2 LQKENI come from the germline V gene. V was pared by 5 bases and J by 1 base, with 8 bases of the junction left unmatched. This CDR3 spans 16 amino acids. CDR3: CASSVQGAKGNTEAFF. DNA for the CDR3: TGTGCCAGCTCAGTACAGGGGGCTAAGGGGAACACTGAAGCTTTCTTT.

The V and J genes are TRBV11-2 and TRBJ2-1; 8 bases agree with TRBD2. This CDR3 is 14 amino acids long. CDR1 SGHAT and CDR2 FQNNGV come from the germline V gene. V dropped 3 bases and J dropped 6; count of bases not matched to a gene: 4. The CDR3 bases are TGTGCCAGCAGCTTTCGGGGGGGCCGCAATGAGCAGTTCTTC. Protein product: CASSFRGGRNEQFF.

The chain links TRBV9 to TRBJ1-6; 9 bases are a match to TRBD1. This CDR3 contains 14 residues. CDR1 is SGDLS and CDR2 is YYNGEE in the germline V gene. Trimming took 4 bases from V and 10 from J; bases not matched to a gene: 6. CDR3 coding DNA: TGTGCCAGCAGCCCACAGGGGGCAGGGTCACCCCTCCACTTT. Amino acid sequence: CASSPQGAGSPLHF.

The CDR3 loop is CASSHAGTEGSYGYTF. The CDR3 DNA reads as TGCGCCAGCAGCCACGCGGGGACGGAGGGTTCCTATGGCTACACCTTC. The V call is TRBV4-1, the J call TRBJ1-2; tentative D call: TRBD1 (5 bases). Trimming cost V 3 bases and J 4 bases, with 18 bases left between them. The CDR3 covers 16 residues. The germline V gene has CDR1 MGHRA and CDR2 YSYEKL.

The gene calls are TRBV3-1 (or the pseudogene TRBV3-2) and TRBJ2-1; D not resolved. The V end was cut by 7 bases, the J end by 5 bases, with 6 bases between. There are 11 residues in the CDR3. The germline V gene has CDR1 LGHDT and CDR2 YNNKEL (reference sequence). The CDR3 region has the DNA TGTGCCAGCAAAAACCACAATGAGCAGTTCTTC. As protein: CASKNHNEQFF.

The V and J genes are TRBV2 and TRBJ2-7, with D unresolved. The CDR3 sequence is 13 residues long. V lost 6 bases, J lost 2 bases, and 11 bases lay in between. Germline assignment: CDR1 SNHLY and CDR2 FYNNEI. The chain's CDR3 is CASSETVTYEQYF. As DNA, the CDR3 is TGTGCCAGCAGCGAAACGGTAACCTACGAGCAGTACTTC.

V and J are TRBV5-4 and TRBJ1-2; D may be TRBD1 (5 bases). The CDR3 totals 15 residues. V lost 4 bases and J 4 bases, leaving 17 bases between the germline ends. Germline V gene sequence: CDR1 SGHNT, CDR2 YYREEE (reference sequence). DNA of the CDR3: TGTGCCAGCAGCCATGGACAAGGGCTTCCCTATGGCTACACCTTC. Translation gives CASSHGQGLPYGYTF.